In this sample, the clone carrying this T cell receptor beta chain turned up a few times. The data were taken from a study of T cell repertoires in cytomegalovirus infection. Using its own MiXCR run on the reads, TCRdb lists one record per CDR3 protein. The repertoire holds some 230,000 distinct CDR3 sequences, under 25% seen once, with approximately 18% in the top ten. Germline values: CDR1 GTSNPN, CDR2 SVGIG (reference sequence). The CDR3 runs to 17 residues. Trimming cost V 5 bases and J 5 bases; bases outside gene matches: 14. The chain carries TRBV30 and TRBJ2-1; 11 nucleotides match TRBD2. The specimen was CD8+ T cells from PBMCs. This TCR came from a human donor in good health (CMV status not recorded). Some clones in this sample may be carry-over from other donors' samples. The CDR3 nucleotides read TGTGCCTGGTTGTCTCTAGCTCTAGCGGGGGGCAACAATGAGCAGTTCTTC. The encoded protein is CAWLSLALAGGNNEQFF.